A single sample gave rise to the 24 T cell receptor beta chains below, sequenced in a study of post-analysis software for immune sequencing data. The library was made from cDNA and included unique molecular identifiers. TCRdb re-derived calls from the PCR reads in MiXCR, one entry per CDR3 protein. The sample includes roughly 800,000 distinct CDR3 sequences, about 53% of them seen just once. Whole-study results and caveats: Patients had higher frequencies than controls of about five TRBV segments, including TRBV5-6, TRBV5-1 and TRBV20-1.

No antigens are known for them. The sequenced material came from blood. Receptor source: a girl aged 5 to 17 with multiple sclerosis.

The chain links TRBV12-3 or TRBV12-4 to TRBJ1-1, with no clear D. V lost 6 bases, J lost 8 bases, and 16 bases lay in between. This CDR3 has 13 residues. The CDR3 DNA reads TGTGCCAGCAGCCACCTGGAGGGATGGGAAGCTTTCTTT. Its translation: CASSHLEGWEAFF.

This clonotype was counted at least ten times. This chain links TRBV11-2 with TRBJ2-5; D might be TRBD1 (6 bases). This CDR3 is built from 13 residues. The V end was cut by 2 bases, the J end by 5 bases, with 9 bases between. Germline values: CDR1 SGHAT, CDR2 FQNNGV. CDR3 region: CASSLRQGETQYF. The CDR3 DNA follows: TGTGCCAGCAGCTTACGGCAGGGGGAGACCCAGTACTTC. Full variable domain (remainder filled in from reference TRBV11-2 and TRBJ2-5): EAGVAQSPRYKIIEKRQSVAFWCNPISGHATLYWYQQILGQGPKLLIQFQNNGVVDDSQLPKDRFSAERLKGVDSTLKIQPAKLEDSAVYLCASSLRQGETQYFGPGTRLLVL.

This chain joins TRBV29-1 and TRBJ2-7; possible D gene TRBD1, 6 bases. The CDR3 runs to 11 residues. Trimming took 7 bases from V and 3 from J, leaving 10 bases between them. The germline gives CDR1 SQVTM, CDR2 ANQGSEA. CDR3 residues: CSGGQNYEQYF. DNA of the CDR3: TGCAGCGGGGGGCAAAACTACGAGCAGTACTTC.

The V call is TRBV5-1, the J call TRBJ2-3; 10 bases are a match to TRBD2. The CDR3 is 17 residues long. V was pared by 4 bases and J by 0 bases, with 8 bases of the junction left unmatched. Germline lookup yields CDR1 SGHRS and CDR2 YFSETQ. The CDR3 region has the DNA TGCGCCAGCAGCAGGACGTTGACTAGCGGGAGCACAGATACGCAGTATTTT. It yields the protein CASSRTLTSGSTDTQYF.

The chain couples TRBV12-3 or TRBV12-4 to TRBJ1-2, with D possibly being TRBD1 (5 bases). CDR3 size: 13 residues. Trimming took 5 bases from V and 6 from J, leaving 13 bases between them. The CDR3 loop reads CASSHQGRDGYTF. CDR3 in DNA: TGTGCCAGCAGTCATCAGGGTAGAGATGGCTACACCTTC.

J is TRBJ2-1 and V is TRBV20-1; 7 bases map to TRBD2. Germline CDR1 and CDR2: DFQATT and SNEGSKA (reference sequence). The CDR3 is 16 amino acids. V shed 3 bases and J 0 bases; nucleotides not matched to a gene: 8. CDR3 DNA sequence: TGCAGTGCTAGTAGGGACTACAGGAACTCCTACAATGAGCAGTTCTTC. It yields the protein CSASRDYRNSYNEQFF.

V is TRBV12-3 or TRBV12-4 and J is TRBJ2-7; D possibly corresponds to TRBD1 (6 bases). The CDR3 covers 12 residues. The V and J ends lost 5 bases and 5 bases respectively, with 10 bases between them. In DNA, the CDR3 is TGTGCCAGCAGTCCCCAGGGGAACGAGCAGTACTTC. Amino acids: CASSPQGNEQYF.

The V and J genes are TRBV29-1 and TRBJ2-1; the D gene could be TRBD1 or TRBD2 (5 bases each). CDR3 length: 12 amino acids. The V gene lost 8 bases and the J gene lost 6 bases, with 14 bases spanning the gap. Germline loops: CDR1 SQVTM, CDR2 ANQGSEA. The CDR3 DNA reads TGCAGCTCTCGGGACGGAGTCAATGAGCAGTTCTTC. Its protein is CSSRDGVNEQFF.

This rearrangement joins TRBV29-1 to TRBJ2-7; D might be TRBD1 or TRBD2, each matching 5 bases. The germline V gene has CDR1 SQVTM and CDR2 ANQGSEA. V was trimmed by 6 bases and J by 2 bases, leaving 14 bases between them. The CDR3 extends over 13 amino acids. CDR3 DNA sequence: TGCAGCGTGGGGGAACGGAGAACCTACGAGCAGTACTTC. Translating gives CSVGERRTYEQYF.

The chain recombines TRBV5-1 with TRBJ2-7; 7 positions match TRBD1. CDR3 size: 14 residues. Germline V gene data show CDR1 as SGHRS and CDR2 as YFSETQ. Trimming took 8 bases from V and 2 from J; bases not matched to a gene: 10. Here the CDR3 reads CASTQGQATYEQYF. CDR3 DNA sequence: TGCGCCAGTACCCAAGGACAGGCCACCTACGAGCAGTACTTC.

This chain uses TRBV5-6 with TRBJ2-1; D may be TRBD1 (5 bases). The J call may be in error: the DNA end matches TRBJ2-7 better. Germline CDR1 reads SGHDT; CDR2 reads YYEEEE. The CDR3 is 17 amino acids. The CDR3 is CASSSSGHVSSYNEQYF. In DNA form, the CDR3 reads TGTGCCAGCAGCTCGAGTGGACATGTGAGCTCCTACAATGAGCAGTACTTC.

The rearrangement uses TRBV10-3 and TRBJ2-3; a weak D match, TRBD2 (5 bases). Germline loops: CDR1 ENHRY, CDR2 SYGVKD. Trimming removed 11 bases at V and 2 bases at J, with 14 bases between. The CDR3 runs 13 residues. CDR3 region: CAEAEALTDTQYF. The CDR3 coding sequence is TGTGCCGAGGCGGAGGCCCTCACAGATACGCAGTATTTT.

The chain is built from TRBV5-1 and TRBJ2-3; TRBD2 agrees at 8 bases. Germline values: CDR1 SGHRS, CDR2 YFSETQ. The V and J ends lost 0 bases and 4 bases, in that order; junction bases with no gene match: 4. The CDR3 contains 15 residues. This CDR3 is CASSLESGSADTQYF. The CDR3 bases are TGCGCCAGCAGCTTGGAGAGCGGGAGTGCAGATACGCAGTATTTT. Full variable domain (missing parts from reference TRBV5-1 and TRBJ2-3): KAGVTQTPRYLIKTRGQQVTLSCSPISGHRSVSWYQQTPGQGLQFLFEYFSETQRNKGNFPGRFSGRQFSNSRSEMNVSTLELGDSALYLCASSLESGSADTQYFGPGTRLTVL.

V usage is TRBV20-1 and J usage is TRBJ2-3, with 11 bases that match TRBD1. Germline CDR1 DFQATT, CDR2 SNEGSKA (reference sequence). The CDR3 runs to 17 residues. V was clipped by 6 bases and J by 0 bases; unmatched bases: 11. For the CDR3, the DNA is TGCAGTGCCACCCGGGACAGGGGGATATCTAGCACAGATACGCAGTATTTT. Amino acids: CSATRDRGISSTDTQYF.

V and J are TRBV20-1 and TRBJ2-5; D is unresolved. The J call may be wrong; the DNA end is better matched by TRBJ2-7. The CDR3 is 11 residues long. Germline V gene lookup returns CDR1 DFQATT and CDR2 SNEGSKA (reference sequence). CDR3 amino acids: CSASALNEQYF. The CDR3 bases are TGCAGTGCTAGCGCTCTAAACGAGCAGTACTTC.

Many counts were recorded for this clonotype. V and J are TRBV29-1 and TRBJ2-7, with D possibly matching TRBD1 (6 bases). The CDR3 loop spans 14 amino acids. The germline V gene encodes CDR1 SQVTM and CDR2 ANQGSEA. V was clipped by 7 bases and J by 0 bases, with 16 bases between them. Written as DNA, the CDR3 is TGCAGCGCCGATTCCTGGGACAACTCCTACGAGCAGTACTTC. Its protein is CSADSWDNSYEQYF.

This clonotype has only a few counts. This chain joins TRBV6-6 and TRBJ2-3; TRBD1 aligns across 7 bases. Trimming took 7 bases from V and 2 from J; bases not matched to a gene: 9. The CDR3 sequence is 15 residues long. CDR1 is MNHNY and CDR2 is SVGAGI in the germline V gene (reference sequence). The CDR3, as DNA: TGTGCCAGCATGGGCTACGACAGGGTCACAGATACGCAGTATTTT. Translation: CASMGYDRVTDTQYF.

The chain has TRBV29-1 and TRBJ2-3; the match to TRBD1 covers 9 bases. Germline assignment: CDR1 SQVTM and CDR2 ANQGSEA. This CDR3 comprises 17 residues. The V segment lost 8 bases and the J segment 3 bases; nucleotides outside the gene matches: 18. In nucleotides, the CDR3 is TGCAGCACATGGGGGGGACAGGGACAAGGGAGTACAGATACGCAGTATTTT. This gives the protein CSTWGGQGQGSTDTQYF.

The chain carries TRBV9 and TRBJ2-7; D is ambiguous. The CDR3 spans 15 residues. Looked up from germline, CDR1 is SGDLS and CDR2 is YYNGEE. V lost 3 bases and J 0 bases, leaving 13 bases between the germline ends. The CDR3 spells CASSGRAGLSYEQYF. CDR3 coding DNA: TGTGCCAGCAGCGGACGGGCAGGCCTCTCCTACGAGCAGTACTTC.

This clonotype was detected only a few times. J is TRBJ1-2 and V is TRBV29-1; TRBD1 is a possible D gene (5 bases). This CDR3 comprises 15 residues. Germline V CDR1 and CDR2: SQVTM, ANQGSEA. V lost 4 bases to trimming and J lost 0 bases, with 15 bases between them. The CDR3 coding sequence is TGCAGCGTTGCCAGGGATCTTCAATCTAACTATGGCTACACCTTC. Translated: CSVARDLQSNYGYTF.

The chain carries TRBV5-8 and TRBJ2-6, with TRBD2 matching 7 bases. The V segment lost 3 bases and the J segment 0 bases; nucleotides outside the gene matches: 6. In germline, CDR1 is SGHTS, CDR2 YDEGEE. The CDR3 extends over 17 amino acids. CDR3 sequence reads: CASSSLAARSGANVLTF. The CDR3 region has the DNA TGTGCCAGCAGCTCCCTAGCGGCCCGCTCTGGGGCCAACGTCCTGACTTTC.

There are a few counts of this clonotype. The chain has TRBV6-9 and TRBJ2-6; D unclear. The germline V and J ends were trimmed by 6 bases and 0 bases, with 9 bases remaining between them. Germline V lookup: CDR1 MNHGY, CDR2 SVAAGI. The CDR3 runs 15 residues. The CDR3 nucleotides are TGTGCCAGCAGAGGACCGTACTCTGGGGCCAACGTCCTGACTTTC. Translating gives CASRGPYSGANVLTF.

V is TRBV29-1 and J is TRBJ1-1; 7 bases line up with TRBD1. CDR3 length equals 12 residues. Germline V CDR1 and CDR2: SQVTM, ANQGSEA. V lost 5 bases to trimming and J lost 7 bases; unmatched junction nucleotides: 7. CDR3 amino acids: CSVRTGVNEAFF. The CDR3 coding sequence is TGCAGCGTTAGAACAGGGGTCAATGAAGCTTTCTTT.

This clonotype was detected only a few times. V usage is TRBV27 and J usage is TRBJ2-7, with 13 bases that match TRBD2. V shed 4 bases and J 7 bases; nucleotides not matched to a gene: 7. The CDR3 is 15 amino acids. The germline V gene encodes CDR1 MNHEY and CDR2 SMNVEV (reference sequence). As DNA, the CDR3 is TGTGCCAGCAGTTCCGGGGGGACTAGCGGGGCAGAGCAGTACTTC. This translates into CASSSGGTSGAEQYF.